This T cell receptor (beta chain) came from a study of breast tumors, draining lymph nodes, adjacent tissues. Study findings and constraints: Luminal-like breast cancer showed significantly greater tumor-nontumor repertoire similarity than basal-like breast cancer did.

Germline V gene data show CDR1 as LGHNA and CDR2 as YNFKEQ. This CDR3 has 16 residues. V lost 0 bases, J lost 2 bases, and 3 bases stayed unmatched. This clonotype was seen only a few times. The antigen remains undetermined. MiXCR, applied by TCRdb to the multiplex PCR reads, yields one record per CDR3 protein. The sample lists approximately 40,000 distinct CDR3 sequences; about 36% were seen once. This TCR came from a female donor with breast cancer. Some clones in this sample may be carry-over from other donors' samples. The sequencing sample was made of breast tumor tissue. The rearrangement joins TRBV4-2 to TRBJ1-2; TRBD1 matches 10 bases. CDR3 sequence reads: CASSQEGQGDNYGYTF. CDR3 sequence (DNA): TGTGCCAGCAGCCAAGAAGGACAGGGGGACAACTATGGCTACACCTTC.